This T cell receptor beta chain was sequenced in a study of CD8+ T cells in alopecia areata. Study-wide results and limits: Among the top 100, expanded CD8+ clones were significantly decreased by tofacitinib, as was scalp clonality. There were many expanded lesional clones persisting in scalp and blood during tofacitinib.

The CDR3 is made up of 16 amino acids. Trimming took off 4 bases at V and 3 bases at J, with 19 bases between the two ends. Germline V CDR1 and CDR2: MDHEN, SYDVKM. This clone was seen a handful of times. Its antigen is not known. Treatment: oral pan-JAK inhibitor, 5-10 mg twice daily. Following extraction, RNA underwent reverse transcription to cDNA, which served as the sequencing template. Libraries were prepared by immunoSEQ multiplex PCR; TCRdb keeps only in-frame clonotypes and omits some of them. The sample consists of roughly 190,000 clones, 64% of them appearing once. The chain is built from TRBV28 and TRBJ2-7; D is perhaps TRBD1 or TRBD2 (6 bases each). Sequenced here: CD4+ T cells sorted from blood, sampled between weeks 49 and 50, from a patient treated with tofacitinib. The sequence came from a human donor with alopecia areata. The CDR3 DNA sequence: TGTGCCAGCAGTTCCCAAACAGGGCTGGGGGGCTACGAGCAGTACTTC. Translation: CASSSQTGLGGYEQYF.